Following are 5 T cell receptor beta chains from one sample sequenced in a study of blood T cell repertoires in COVID-19. Using immunoSEQ multiplex PCR, the repertoire was profiled, and TCRdb retains in-frame clones only, with some absent. The profile shows around 34,000 clones, 80% of them singletons. Source material: peripheral blood. Receptor source: an older woman with acute or convalescent COVID-19.

This clone was counted between two and nine times. The chain couples TRBV3-1 (or the pseudogene TRBV3-2) to TRBJ2-3, with 9 bases fitting TRBD2. Germline CDR1 and CDR2: LGHDT and YNNKEL (reference sequence). This CDR3 has 16 residues. The J segment lost 5 bases and the V segment lost 4 bases, leaving 10 bases of the junction unmatched. The CDR3 DNA is TGTGCCAGCAGCCCAAAGGGCGGCGGGAGGGAAGATACGCAGTATTTT. Protein: CASSPKGGGREDTQYF.

The V call is TRBV27, the J call TRBJ2-7; 7 bases line up with TRBD1. Germline lookup yields CDR1 MNHEY and CDR2 SMNVEV (reference sequence). This CDR3 comprises 15 residues. The trim removed 6 bases at V and 0 bases at J, leaving 8 bases unmatched. The CDR3 reads CASSIRGQSSYEQYF. CDR3 sequence (DNA): TGTGCCAGCAGCATCCGGGGACAGAGCTCCTACGAGCAGTACTTC.

The chain combines TRBV5-8 with TRBJ1-1, with 11 positions matching TRBD1. The CDR3 sequence is 15 residues long. Trimming removed 3 bases from V and 1 base from J; junction bases left unmatched: 2. The germline CDR1 and CDR2 sequences are SGHTS and YDEGEE. DNA of the CDR3: TGTGCCAGCAGCTCCGGGACAGGGGGGAACACTGAAGCTTTCTTT. It codes for CASSSGTGGNTEAFF.

V and J are TRBV9 and TRBJ1-6; D may be TRBD1 (5 bases). CDR3 length equals 17 residues. V was shortened by 3 bases and J by 11 bases, with 24 bases between the two germline ends. Germline V gene data show CDR1 as SGDLS and CDR2 as YYNGEE. The CDR3 sequence: CASSDDPRQPASAPLHF. CDR3 sequence (DNA): TGTGCCAGCAGCGACGACCCCCGACAGCCGGCAAGCGCACCCCTCCACTTT.

The DNA for the CDR3 is TGTGCTAGTGGTTTGGGGACAGGGGGGGCCTCGGAGACCCAGTACTTC. Its translation: CASGLGTGGASETQYF. The V and J genes are TRBV12-5 and TRBJ2-5; 10 bases agree with TRBD1. CDR1 and CDR2 from the germline V gene are LGHNT and FRNRAP. J was trimmed by 5 bases and V by 1 base; bases with no gene match: 7. This CDR3 contains 16 residues.